This passage covers 20 T cell receptor beta chains from one sample sequenced in a study of CD8 T cells in ankylosing spondylitis. TCRdb re-analysed the 5' RACE reads in MiXCR, keeping a single row per CDR3 protein. There are about 240,000 distinct CDR3 sequences in the sample; approximately 9% occur only once, and approximately 6.3% lies in the top ten. Source material: blood, either unsorted or a sorted T cell fraction (not recorded which). These receptors originate from a male donor with ankylosing spondylitis or in good health (not recorded which).

This clonotype was observed at least ten times. The chain links TRBV7-9 to TRBJ1-5, with no clear D. V shed 5 bases and J shed 4 bases, with 12 bases lying between them. The CDR3 runs to 14 residues. Germline-derived CDR1 and CDR2 are SEHNR and FQNEAQ (reference sequence). CDR3 coding DNA: TGTGCCAGCAGCCCGCCAGGCTATAATCAGCCCCAGCATTTT. Residues: CASSPPGYNQPQHF.

This clonotype was detected many times. The genes are TRBV5-1 and TRBJ1-4; weak D call: TRBD1 (5 bases). The CDR3 covers 16 residues. CDR1 is SGHRS, CDR2 YFSETQ, per germline. Trimming left V 4 bases short and J 1 base short, with 14 bases between. CDR3 sequence (DNA): TGCGCCAGCAGCCCGGACGTGAGGGGAACTAATGAAAAACTGTTTTTT. Amino acids: CASSPDVRGTNEKLFF.

Many counts were recorded for this clonotype. The J gene is TRBJ2-7, the V gene TRBV20-1, with 7 positions matching TRBD2. Germline V gene data show CDR1 as DFQATT and CDR2 as SNEGSKA (reference sequence). The CDR3 loop spans 14 amino acids. After removal of 6 bases from V and 0 bases from J, the junction contained 8 bases not matched to a gene. CDR3 residues: CSATRDYSSYEQYF. The CDR3 DNA sequence: TGCAGTGCCACCCGGGACTATAGCTCCTACGAGCAGTACTTC.

This clonotype was counted ten times or more. The V gene is TRBV20-1, the J gene TRBJ2-1, with D tentatively TRBD1 (5 bases). Germline CDR1 DFQATT, CDR2 SNEGSKA (reference sequence). Trimming left V 5 bases short and J 0 bases short, with 17 bases between. CDR3 length: 16 residues. This CDR3 reads CSAGPVTASSYNEQFF. The CDR3 nucleotides read TGCAGTGCTGGCCCCGTGACAGCTAGCTCCTACAATGAGCAGTTCTTC.

This clonotype was seen at least ten times. This chain uses TRBV5-1 with TRBJ2-1, with 10 bases aligning to TRBD2. CDR3 size: 17 residues. Trimming at V came to 0 bases and at J to 1 base, leaving 4 bases not matched to a gene. Per germline, CDR1 SGHRS and CDR2 YFSETQ. The CDR3 DNA reads as TGCGCCAGCAGCTTGGCCGAAGCGGGAGGGTCCTACAATGAGCAGTTCTTC. This codes for CASSLAEAGGSYNEQFF.

This clonotype has only a few counts. The rearrangement joins TRBV5-6 to TRBJ1-4; TRBD1 is a possible D gene (6 bases). Trimming pared 3 bases from V and 5 bases from J, leaving 20 bases between. From germline, CDR1 is SGHDT and CDR2 YYEEEE. The CDR3 is 17 amino acids. The CDR3 DNA reads TGTGCCAGCAGCTGGGGGGGTCCCGGGACAAGGAATGAAAAACTGTTTTTT. It is translated as CASSWGGPGTRNEKLFF.

This clonotype was observed many times. This chain uses TRBV12-3 or TRBV12-4 with TRBJ2-5; D might be TRBD1 (5 bases). The CDR3 spans 15 residues. V was cut by 3 bases and J by 7 bases, with 18 bases left in between. CDR3 residues: CASSLGWGSRGTQYF. The CDR3, as DNA: TGTGCCAGCAGTTTGGGCTGGGGCTCAAGGGGGACCCAGTACTTC.

This clonotype was seen at least ten times. This rearrangement joins TRBV7-2 to TRBJ2-2, with D hard to call. Germline V gene lookup returns CDR1 SGHTA and CDR2 FQGNSA. This CDR3 has 12 residues. The germline V and J ends were trimmed by 1 base and 11 bases, with 8 bases remaining between them. The CDR3 DNA is TGTGCCAGCAGCTTAGTCTTGGGAGAGCTGTTTTTT. Translating it yields CASSLVLGELFF. Variable domain in full (rest from reference TRBV7-2 and TRBJ2-2): GAGVSQSPSNKVTEKGKDVELRCDPISGHTALYWYRQSLGQGLEFLIYFQGNSAPDKSGLPSDRFSAERTGGSVSTLTIQRTQQEDSAVYLCASSLVLGELFFGEGSRLTVL.

There are many counts of this clonotype. The V call is TRBV24-1, the J call TRBJ2-3; no definite D call. The V end lost 0 bases, the J end lost 2 bases, and 8 bases lay between the germline ends. CDR3 size: 15 residues. Germline CDR1 reads KGHDR; CDR2 reads SFDVKD. CDR3 protein: CATSDLGQDTDTQYF. DNA for the CDR3: TGTGCCACCAGTGATTTGGGGCAGGACACAGATACGCAGTATTTT.

With respect to this clonotype: A read error may explain this, as a much larger clone is one base away. V is TRBV12-3 or TRBV12-4 and J is TRBJ2-7, with 8 bases matching TRBD1. The CDR3 extends over 17 amino acids. The trim removed 4 bases at V and 1 base at J, leaving 12 bases unmatched. In DNA form, the CDR3 reads TGTGCCAGCAGTTCACCCATACGACAGGGGAGATCCTACGAGCAGTACTTC. Translating it yields CASSSPIRQGRSYEQYF.

This clonotype has at least ten counts. The rearrangement links TRBV5-1 to TRBJ2-5; D gene uncertain. There are 14 residues in the CDR3. Germline V gives CDR1 SGHRS, CDR2 YFSETQ. The germline V and J ends were trimmed by 3 bases and 2 bases, with 11 bases remaining between them. CDR3 bases: TGCGCCAGCAGCTACCTGACGGCACAAGAGACCCAGTACTTC. Its translation is CASSYLTAQETQYF.

The chain uses TRBV7-2 and TRBJ2-1; no reliable D call. The germline V gene encodes CDR1 SGHTA and CDR2 FQGNSA. The CDR3 sequence is 13 residues long. V was shortened by 5 bases and J by 6 bases, with 11 bases between the two germline ends. CDR3 nucleotide sequence: TGTGCCAGCAGCCCCGGCCCCCGCAATGAGCAGTTCTTC. Its translation: CASSPGPRNEQFF.

This clonotype has ten or more counts. This sequence joins TRBV5-5 and TRBJ2-7; D gene ambiguous. There are 12 residues in the CDR3. Trimming cost V 2 bases and J 0 bases, with 3 bases left between them. The germline gives CDR1 SGHKS, CDR2 YYEKEE (reference sequence). As DNA, the CDR3 is TGTGCCAGCAGCTTCAACTCCTACGAGCAGTACTTC. The encoded protein is CASSFNSYEQYF.

This clonotype occurred many times. The chain couples TRBV9 to TRBJ1-1; a weak D match, TRBD1 (5 bases). The germline V gene has CDR1 SGDLS and CDR2 YYNGEE. This CDR3 comprises 14 residues. The V and J ends lost 3 bases and 1 base respectively, with 10 bases between them. Here the CDR3 reads CASSGRQKNTEAFF. The CDR3, as DNA: TGTGCCAGCAGCGGACGACAGAAGAACACTGAAGCTTTCTTT.

This clonotype was recorded many times. J is TRBJ2-7 and V is TRBV29-1; D is ambiguous. CDR3 length: 13 amino acids. Germline V lookup: CDR1 SQVTM, CDR2 ANQGSEA. V was cut by 1 base and J by 3 bases, with 10 bases left in between. The CDR3 coding sequence is TGCAGCGTTGAAGTCTTACAAGGCTACGAGCAGTACTTC. This translates into CSVEVLQGYEQYF.

The gene calls are TRBV3-1 and TRBJ2-3; the D call may be TRBD1 or TRBD2 (7 bases each). The CDR3 consists of 15 residues. V was clipped by 3 bases and J by 9 bases, with 19 bases between them. Germline CDR1 reads LGHDT; CDR2 reads YNNKEL (reference sequence). CDR3 in DNA: TGTGCCAGCAGCCAGAGCCAGGGGGGAGGGAGGACGCAGTATTTT. This translates into CASSQSQGGGRTQYF.

This clonotype was recorded at least ten times. The CDR3 DNA sequence: TGCGCCAGCAGCACCCGGGACCACTCCTACAATGAGCAGTTCTTC. It codes for CASSTRDHSYNEQFF. The chain links TRBV5-1 to TRBJ2-1; D could derive from TRBD1 or TRBD2 (5 bases each). V lost 4 bases, J lost 0 bases, and 11 bases lay in between. In germline, CDR1 is SGHRS, CDR2 YFSETQ. The CDR3 spans 15 residues.

This clonotype was detected ten times or more. The genes are TRBV5-1 and TRBJ2-4; D is perhaps TRBD1 (5 bases). The CDR3 consists of 14 residues. Germline CDR1 SGHRS, CDR2 YFSETQ. V was shortened by 0 bases and J by 8 bases, with 12 bases between the two germline ends. The CDR3 DNA reads TGCGCCAGCAGCTTGGCGATAGGGGTGGACATTCAGTACTTC. It specifies CASSLAIGVDIQYF.

This clonotype was found many times. The CDR3 reads CASRGTSGTDTQYF. The CDR3 DNA reads TGTGCCAGCAGGGGGACTAGCGGCACAGATACGCAGTATTTT. This rearrangement joins TRBV12-3 or TRBV12-4 to TRBJ2-3; 10 nucleotides line up with TRBD2. V was clipped by 6 bases and J by 1 base; unmatched bases: 1. The CDR3 length is 14 residues.

In its sample, this clonotype was seen many times. V usage is TRBV2 and J usage is TRBJ1-3, with D uncertain. V lost 6 bases to trimming and J lost 0 bases, with 12 bases between them. This CDR3 is 15 amino acids long. Germline CDR1 and CDR2: SNHLY and FYNNEI. CDR3: CASRDAVSSGNTIYF. The CDR3 bases are TGTGCCAGCAGGGACGCGGTGAGCTCTGGAAACACCATATATTTT.